This T cell receptor beta chain appears in the sequencing data of a study of blood T cell repertoires in COVID-19. This clone was seen more than once but under ten times. TCRdb's copy holds only in-frame clones and misses some; the assay was immunoSEQ multiplex PCR. The data show 310,000 or so clones, with around 85% seen just once and approximately 2% held by the top ten. Germline V lookup: CDR1 SGHVS, CDR2 FQNEAQ. V was pared by 5 bases and J by 2 bases, with 7 bases between. The CDR3 covers 12 residues. The chain is built from TRBV7-8 and TRBJ2-7, with D uncertain. The source of this sequence is a woman aged 30 to 39 who had recovered from COVID-19. The sequencing sample was made of peripheral blood. Here the CDR3 DNA reads TGTGCCAGCAGCGCAGATACCTACGAGCAGTACTTC. Protein product: CASSADTYEQYF.